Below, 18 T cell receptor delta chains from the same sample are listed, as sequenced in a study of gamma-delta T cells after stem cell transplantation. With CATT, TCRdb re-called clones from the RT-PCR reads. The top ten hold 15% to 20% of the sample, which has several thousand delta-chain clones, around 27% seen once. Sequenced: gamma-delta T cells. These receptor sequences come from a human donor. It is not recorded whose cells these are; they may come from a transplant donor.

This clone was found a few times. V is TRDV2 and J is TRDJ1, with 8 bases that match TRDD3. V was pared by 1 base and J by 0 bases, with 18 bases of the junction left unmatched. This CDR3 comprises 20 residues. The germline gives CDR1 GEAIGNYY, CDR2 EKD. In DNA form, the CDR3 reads TGTGCCTGTGACACTATTACTGGGGGCTCCTTTAGCCCGTACACCGATAAACTCATCTTT. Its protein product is CACDTITGGSFSPYTDKLIF.

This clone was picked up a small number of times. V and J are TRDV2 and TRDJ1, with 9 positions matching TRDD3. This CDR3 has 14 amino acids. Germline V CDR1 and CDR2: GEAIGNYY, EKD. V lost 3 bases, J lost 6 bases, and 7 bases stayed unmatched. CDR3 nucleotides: TGTGCCTGTGACCCCTGGGGGATGAGAAATAAACTCATCTTT. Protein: CACDPWGMRNKLIF.

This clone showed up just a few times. The CDR3: CACDTVRLGDTNFTDKLIF. For the CDR3, the DNA is TGTGCCTGTGACACCGTAAGACTGGGGGATACTAATTTCACCGATAAACTCATCTTT. The chain recombines TRDV2 with TRDJ1; 12 bases are shared with TRDD3. Germline loops: CDR1 GEAIGNYY, CDR2 EKD. This CDR3 has 19 amino acids. J lost 1 base, V lost 0 bases, and 11 bases had no gene match.

The CDR3 coding sequence is TGTGCCTGTGACACCGTGGGGGATAAGGGAAAACTCATCTTT. This encodes CACDTVGDKGKLIF. The chain has TRDV2 and TRDJ1; TRDD3 matches at 9 bases. From germline, CDR1 is GEAIGNYY and CDR2 EKD. The V gene end was trimmed by 0 bases and the J gene end by 8 bases; junction bases not matched to a gene: 6. This CDR3 comprises 14 residues.

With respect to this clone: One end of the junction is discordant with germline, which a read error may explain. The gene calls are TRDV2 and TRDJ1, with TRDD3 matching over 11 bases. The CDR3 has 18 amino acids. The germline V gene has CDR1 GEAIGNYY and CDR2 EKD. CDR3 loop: CAGDPVLGDNSRTDKLIF. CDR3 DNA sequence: TGTGCCGGTGACCCCGTACTGGGGGATAATTCCAGGACCGATAAACTCATCTTT.

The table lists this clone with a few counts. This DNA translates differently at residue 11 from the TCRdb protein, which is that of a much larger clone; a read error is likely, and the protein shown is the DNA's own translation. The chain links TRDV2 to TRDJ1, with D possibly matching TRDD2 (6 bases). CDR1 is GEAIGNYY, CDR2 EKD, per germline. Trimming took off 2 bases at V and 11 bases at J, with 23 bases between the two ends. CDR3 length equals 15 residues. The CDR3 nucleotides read TGTGCCTGTGACAGTTTATACCCCCCTTCCCCGGGGCTCATCTTT. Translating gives CACDSLYPPSPGLIF.

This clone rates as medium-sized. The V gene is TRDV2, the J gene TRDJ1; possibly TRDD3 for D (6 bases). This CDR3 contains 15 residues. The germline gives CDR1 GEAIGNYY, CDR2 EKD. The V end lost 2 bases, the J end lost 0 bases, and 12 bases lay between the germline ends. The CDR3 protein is CACDILGSYTDKLIF. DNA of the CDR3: TGTGCCTGTGACATCCTGGGGAGTTACACCGATAAACTCATCTTT.

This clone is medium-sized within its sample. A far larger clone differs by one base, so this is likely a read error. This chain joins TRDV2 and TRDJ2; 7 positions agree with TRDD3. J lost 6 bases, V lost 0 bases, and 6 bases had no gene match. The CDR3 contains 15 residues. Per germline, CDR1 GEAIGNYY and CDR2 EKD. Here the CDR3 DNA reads TGTGCCTGTGACACCGTCGGGATACACGCAGCACAACTCTTCTTT. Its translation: CACDTVGIHAAQLFF.

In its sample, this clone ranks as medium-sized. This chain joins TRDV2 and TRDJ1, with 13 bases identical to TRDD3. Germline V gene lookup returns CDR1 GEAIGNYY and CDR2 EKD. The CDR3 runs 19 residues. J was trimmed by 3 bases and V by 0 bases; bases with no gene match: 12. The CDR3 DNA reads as TGTGCCTGTGACACCCTTAACTGGGGGATACGCCATCGGTCCGATAAACTCATCTTT. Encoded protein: CACDTLNWGIRHRSDKLIF.

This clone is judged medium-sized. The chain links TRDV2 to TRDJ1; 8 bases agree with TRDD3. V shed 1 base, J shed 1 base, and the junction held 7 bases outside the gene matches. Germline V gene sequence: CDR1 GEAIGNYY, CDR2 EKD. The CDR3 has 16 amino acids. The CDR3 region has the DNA TGTGCCTGTGACACTATCTGGGGGACTCTCACCGATAAACTCATCTTT. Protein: CACDTIWGTLTDKLIF.

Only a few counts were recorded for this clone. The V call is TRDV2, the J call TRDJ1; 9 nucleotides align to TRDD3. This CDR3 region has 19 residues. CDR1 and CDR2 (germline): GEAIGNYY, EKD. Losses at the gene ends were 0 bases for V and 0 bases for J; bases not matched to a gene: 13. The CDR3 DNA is TGTGCCTGTGACACCGTTCGACTGGGGGAAGCCGAGTACACCGATAAACTCATCTTT. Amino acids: CACDTVRLGEAEYTDKLIF.

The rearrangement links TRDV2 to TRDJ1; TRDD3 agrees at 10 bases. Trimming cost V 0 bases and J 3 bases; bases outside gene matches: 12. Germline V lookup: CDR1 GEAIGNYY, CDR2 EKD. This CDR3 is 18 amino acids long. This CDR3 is CACDTLKPLGDTSDKLIF. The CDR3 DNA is TGTGCCTGTGACACCCTAAAACCTTTGGGGGATACTTCCGATAAACTCATCTTT.

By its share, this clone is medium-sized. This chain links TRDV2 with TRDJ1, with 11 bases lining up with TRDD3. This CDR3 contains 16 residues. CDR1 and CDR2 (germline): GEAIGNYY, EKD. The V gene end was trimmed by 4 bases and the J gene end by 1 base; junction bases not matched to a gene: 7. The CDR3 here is CACDGIGGYVTDKLIF. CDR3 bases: TGTGCCTGTGATGGGATTGGGGGATACGTCACCGATAAACTCATCTTT.

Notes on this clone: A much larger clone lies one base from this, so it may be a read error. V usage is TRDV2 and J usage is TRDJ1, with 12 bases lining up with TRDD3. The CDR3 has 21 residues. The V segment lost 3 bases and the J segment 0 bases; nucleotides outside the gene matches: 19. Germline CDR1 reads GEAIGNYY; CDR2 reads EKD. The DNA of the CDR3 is TGTGCCTGTGACGCCGTAGGGATTCTGGGGGATACGACCCAGTACACCGATAAACTCATCTTT. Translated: CACDAVGILGDTTQYTDKLIF.

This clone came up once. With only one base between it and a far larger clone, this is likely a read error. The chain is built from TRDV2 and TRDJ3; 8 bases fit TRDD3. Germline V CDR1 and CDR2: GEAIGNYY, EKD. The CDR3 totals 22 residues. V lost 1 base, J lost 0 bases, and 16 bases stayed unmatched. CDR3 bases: TGTGCCTGTGACACGTGGGGGCTGAGGGATACGCGGCCCTCCTGGGACACCCGACAGATGTTTTTC. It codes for CACDTWGLRDTRPSWDTRQMFF.

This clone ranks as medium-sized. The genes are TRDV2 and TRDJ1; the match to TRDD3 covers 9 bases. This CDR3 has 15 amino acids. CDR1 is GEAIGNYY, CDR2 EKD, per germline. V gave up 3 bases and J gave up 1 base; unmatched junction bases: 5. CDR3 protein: CACDYWGTSTDKLIF. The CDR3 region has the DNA TGTGCCTGTGACTACTGGGGGACGTCCACCGATAAACTCATCTTT.

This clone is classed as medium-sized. This CDR3 is CACAKVEADPTDKLIF. The CDR3 coding sequence is TGTGCCTGTGCCAAGGTTGAGGCCGACCCCACCGATAAACTCATCTTT. This chain links TRDV2 with TRDJ1; the D is unclear. The V end lost 5 bases, the J end lost 1 base, and 19 bases lay between the germline ends. Germline CDR1 reads GEAIGNYY; CDR2 reads EKD. The CDR3 consists of 16 residues.

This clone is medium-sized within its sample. The CDR3 sequence: CACDPVLASWDTRQMFF. Written as DNA, the CDR3 is TGTGCCTGTGACCCCGTACTGGCCTCCTGGGACACCCGACAGATGTTTTTC. The chain recombines TRDV2 with TRDJ3; tentative D call: TRDD3 (5 bases). This CDR3 is 17 amino acids long. Trimming pared 3 bases from V and 0 bases from J, leaving 11 bases between. Per the germline V gene, CDR1 is GEAIGNYY and CDR2 is EKD.